A selection of T cell receptor beta chains follows, all from one sample in a study of blood T cells in healthy people across ages. TCRdb re-called the 5' RACE reads with MiXCR, one entry per CDR3 protein. The table shows hundreds of thousands of distinct CDR3 sequences, with 20% to 25% occurring only once. Sequenced: blood. The receptors shown here come from a man in his 70s in good health. Both conserved end residues are part of each CDR3. The D gene is left open where the match is weak. Expanded clones are given a class, and other clones once, few, many or no size at all.

J: TRBJ2-1; V: TRBV14; size: few; D: TRBD2; DNA: TGTGCCAGCAGCCAACTAGCGGGGGTGACCTACAATGAGCAGTTCTTC; CDR3: CASSQLAGVTYNEQFF
J: TRBJ2-4; V: TRBV4-1; size: few; D: -; DNA: TGCGCCAGCAGCGACCGGAGCCAAAACATTCAGTACTTC; CDR3: CASSDRSQNIQYF
J: TRBJ2-7; V: TRBV6-5; size: few; D: -; DNA: TGTGCCAGCTTTAACCTCTACGAGCGGTACTTC; CDR3: CASFNLYERYF
J: TRBJ2-5; V: TRBV9; size: few; D: TRBD2; DNA: TGTGCCAGCAGCGTAGGGGGACTAGCGGGAGAAGAGACCCAGTACTTC; CDR3: CASSVGGLAGEETQYF
J: TRBJ2-3; V: TRBV28; size: many; D: TRBD1; DNA: TGTGCCACGTCCGGGACAGGGGGTACCCGGGACTGGAGGATGTGGGATACGCAGTATTTT; CDR3: CATSGTGGTRDWRMWDTQYF
J: TRBJ2-1; V: TRBV29-1; size: many; D: -; DNA: TGCAGCGTACGCGGGGGACAGTCCTACAATGAGCAGTTCTTC; CDR3: CSVRGGQSYNEQFF
J: TRBJ2-7; V: TRBV7-9; size: once; D: TRBD1; DNA: TGTGCCAGCAGCCATAGGGGGCCCGGTACCTACGAGCAGTACTTC; CDR3: CASSHRGPGTYEQYF
J: TRBJ2-1; V: TRBV7-3; size: few; D: TRBD1; DNA: TGTGCCAGCAGCTCAACAGGACAGGGGGACAATGAGCAGTTCTTC; CDR3: CASSSTGQGDNEQFF
J: TRBJ1-4; V: TRBV20-1; size: few; D: -; DNA: TGCAGTGCTACAGCCGGGACCCCGAATGAAAAACTGTTTTTT; CDR3: CSATAGTPNEKLFF
J: TRBJ2-3; V: TRBV20-1; size: -; D: -; DNA: TGCAGTGCTCCAGAGAGGGGGTCAGGTACGCAGTATTTT; CDR3: CSAPERGSGTQYF
J: TRBJ2-3; V: TRBV9; size: -; D: TRBD2; DNA: TGTGCCAGCAGCGGGGGGACTACTAGCACAGATACGCAGTATTTT; CDR3: CASSGGTTSTDTQYF
J: TRBJ2-7; V: TRBV28; size: few; D: -; DNA: TGTGCCAGCAGGGTGGGACAACCCCAAGAGCAGTACTTC; CDR3: CASRVGQPQEQYF
J: TRBJ2-5; V: TRBV11-2; size: many; D: -; DNA: TGTGCCAGCAGCTTAGCCCCGGACAGTCAAGAGACCCAGTACTTC; CDR3: CASSLAPDSQETQYF
J: TRBJ2-1; V: TRBV2; size: -; D: -; DNA: TGTGCCAGCTGTAGGGGGGTCTCCTACAATCAGCAGTTCTTC; CDR3: CASCRGVSYNQQFF
J: TRBJ2-7; V: TRBV12-3/TRBV12-4; size: many; D: TRBD2; DNA: TGTGCCAGCAGGACCGGGACTAGCGGAACCTACGAGCAGTACTTC; CDR3: CASRTGTSGTYEQYF
J: TRBJ2-1; V: TRBV3-1; size: -; D: -; DNA: TGTGCCAGCTCGCTGCTAGCGAACAATGAGCAGTTCTTC; CDR3: CASSLLANNEQFF
J: TRBJ1-1; V: TRBV12-3/TRBV12-4; size: -; D: -; DNA: TGTGCCAGCAGTTTAGGGCCCCCGGGGAGGGGGAACACTGAAGCTTTCTTT; CDR3: CASSLGPPGRGNTEAFF
J: TRBJ2-6; V: TRBV3-1; size: -; D: -; DNA: TGTGCCAGCAGCCAAGATCTGGTAGGGTTTGGGGCCAACGTCCTGACTTTC; CDR3: CASSQDLVGFGANVLTF
J: TRBJ2-7; V: TRBV20-1; size: few; D: -; DNA: TGCAGTGCTAGTCAGATCACGGCTGCCTCCTACGAGCAGTACTTC; CDR3: CSASQITAASYEQYF
J: TRBJ2-3; V: TRBV20-1; size: few; D: TRBD2; DNA: TGCAGTGCTGGAACTAGCGGGCTCACAGATACGCAGTATTTT; CDR3: CSAGTSGLTDTQYF
J: TRBJ2-1; V: TRBV6-6; size: -; D: TRBD2; DNA: TGTGCCAGCCTTCCTAGCGGGGTCTCCTACAATGAGCAGTTCTTC; CDR3: CASLPSGVSYNEQFF
J: TRBJ2-1; V: TRBV18; size: few; D: TRBD2; DNA: TGTGCCAGCTCACCTTTAGCGGGAGGGCCCAACAATGAGCAGTTCTTC; CDR3: CASSPLAGGPNNEQFF
J: TRBJ2-4; V: TRBV19; size: few; D: TRBD2; DNA: TGTGCCAGTAGTATACTAGCGGAAACTATAGCCAAAAACATTCAGTACTTC; CDR3: CASSILAETIAKNIQYF
J: TRBJ2-2; V: TRBV3-1; size: few; D: -; DNA: TGTGCCAGCAGCCAAGATGGGGGAACCGGGGAGCTGTTTTTT; CDR3: CASSQDGGTGELFF
J: TRBJ1-1; V: TRBV20-1; size: -; D: TRBD1; DNA: TGCAGTGCTAATCGGGACAGGACTATGAACACTGAAGCTTTCTTT; CDR3: CSANRDRTMNTEAFF
J: TRBJ1-2; V: TRBV6-5; size: few; D: -; DNA: TGTGCCAGCAGTTACGGGGGCCGAAACTATGGCTACACCTTC; CDR3: CASSYGGRNYGYTF
J: TRBJ2-6; V: TRBV15; size: -; D: TRBD1; DNA: TGTGCCACCAGCAGAACGGGACAGGGGAACTCTGGGGCCAACGTCCTGACTTTC; CDR3: CATSRTGQGNSGANVLTF
J: TRBJ2-1; V: TRBV15; size: few; D: TRBD2; DNA: TGTGCCACCAGCAGAGATACATCAACTAGCGGGAGGCCGCCTTCTGACAATGAGCAGTTCTTC; CDR3: CATSRDTSTSGRPPSDNEQFF
J: TRBJ2-1; V: TRBV29-1; size: -; D: -; DNA: TGCAGCACTTACAGGGACACTGAGCAGTTCTTC; CDR3: CSTYRDTEQFF
J: TRBJ2-7; V: TRBV5-1; size: -; D: -; DNA: TGCGCCAGCACTCAATCACAGGGATCCGAGCAGTACTTC; CDR3: CASTQSQGSEQYF
J: TRBJ2-7; V: TRBV5-5; size: few; D: TRBD1; DNA: TGTGCCAGCAGCACGGACAGGTTCTCCTACGAGCAGTACTTC; CDR3: CASSTDRFSYEQYF
J: TRBJ2-2; V: TRBV27; size: -; D: TRBD2; DNA: TGTGCCAGCAGCCCTACCGGGACTAGCGGGATGTACGGGGAGCTGTTTTTT; CDR3: CASSPTGTSGMYGELFF
J: TRBJ1-3; V: TRBV5-1; size: -; D: TRBD1; DNA: TGCGCCAGCAGCCTACAGGGGAGTGGCTCTGGAAACACCATATATTTT; CDR3: CASSLQGSGSGNTIYF
J: TRBJ2-1; V: TRBV9; size: -; D: -; DNA: TGTGCCAGCAGCGTAGACGCGACAGTCTACAATGAGCAGTTCTTC; CDR3: CASSVDATVYNEQFF
J: TRBJ2-1; V: TRBV6-2/TRBV6-3; size: -; D: -; DNA: TGTGCCAGCAGTACTTCAGTATTCGAGAATGAGCAGTTCTTC; CDR3: CASSTSVFENEQFF
J: TRBJ2-7; V: TRBV6-2/TRBV6-3; size: few; D: TRBD2; DNA: TGTGCCAGCAGTTACCAGGGGACTAGCGGCTACTACGAGCAGTACTTC; CDR3: CASSYQGTSGYYEQYF
J: TRBJ2-1; V: TRBV23-1; size: -; D: TRBD2; DNA: TGCGCCAGCAGTCAAAAGCGGACTAGCTACAATGAGCAGTTCTTC; CDR3: CASSQKRTSYNEQFF
J: TRBJ2-2; V: TRBV5-1; size: few; D: TRBD1; DNA: TGCGCCAGCAGCTCGAACAGGGGGAACACCGGGGAGCTGTTTTTT; CDR3: CASSSNRGNTGELFF
J: TRBJ2-3; V: TRBV7-8; size: many; D: -; DNA: TGTGCCAGCAGCTTACAAGATACGCAGTATTTT; CDR3: CASSLQDTQYF
J: TRBJ2-5; V: TRBV29-1; size: many; D: -; DNA: TGCAGCATCTACGGGGAGACCCAGTACTTC; CDR3: CSIYGETQYF
J: TRBJ2-3; V: TRBV27; size: -; D: TRBD2; DNA: TGTGCCAGCAGTGTCACTAGCGTCTCTAGCACAGATACGCAGTATTTT; CDR3: CASSVTSVSSTDTQYF
J: TRBJ2-3; V: TRBV7-3; size: many; D: TRBD2; DNA: TGTGCCAGCAGCCTAGGCCTAGCGGGAGGCACAGATACGCAGTATTTT; CDR3: CASSLGLAGGTDTQYF
J: TRBJ2-7; V: TRBV12-3/TRBV12-4; size: few; D: TRBD1; DNA: TGTGCCAGCAGTCTAACAGGGGGCTGGCGGGACGAGCAGTACTTC; CDR3: CASSLTGGWRDEQYF
J: TRBJ2-2; V: TRBV30; size: -; D: -; DNA: TGTGCCTGGAGTGGGACCGGCACCGGGGAGCTGTTTTTT; CDR3: CAWSGTGTGELFF